Listed here are 27 T cell receptor beta chains from one sample, sequenced in a study of identical twins. One entry per CDR3 protein, called by TCRdb with MiXCR from the 5' RACE reads. Seen here are some 1,700,000 distinct CDR3 sequences, 32% observed once, and the top ten hold over 0.25%. Material for sequencing was cord blood. The source of these receptors is a newborn girl in good health.

As concerns this clonotype: A much larger clone differs by one base, so this may be a read error. The rearrangement links TRBV14 to TRBJ2-1; tentative D call: TRBD2 (5 bases). Trimming took 6 bases from V and 4 from J, leaving 13 bases between them. CDR1 is SGHDN and CDR2 is FVKESK in the germline V gene. The CDR3 contains 14 residues. DNA of the CDR3: TGTGCCAGCAGACCAGTCGGAGGTTACAATGAGCAGTTCTTC. Translation gives CASRPVGGYNEQFF. Looking up the rest from reference TRBV14 and TRBJ2-1 gives the full variable domain: EAGVTQFPSHSVIEKGQTVTLRCDPISGHDNLYWYRRVMGKEIKFLLHFVKESKQDESGMPNNRFLAERTGGTYSTLKVQPAELEDSGVYFCASRPVGGYNEQFFGPGTRLTVL.

J is TRBJ2-1 and V is TRBV24-1, with a weak D call TRBD1 (6 bases). Between the trimmed V and J ends, which lost 9 bases and 3 bases, there was a span of 14 bases. There are 14 residues in the CDR3. CDR1 is KGHDR and CDR2 is SFDVKD in the germline V gene. CDR3 in amino acids: CATSQGWDYNEQFF. DNA of the CDR3: TGTGCCACCTCACAGGGTTGGGACTACAATGAGCAGTTCTTC.

This clonotype came up a few times. CDR3 nucleotide sequence: TGTGCCAGCAGTGCAGGGGATCAGCCCCAGCATTTT. Protein sequence: CASSAGDQPQHF. The J gene is TRBJ1-5, the V gene TRBV2; a possible D gene is TRBD1 (6 bases). CDR3 length: 12 residues. With 4 bases removed from V and 5 bases from J, the gap between germline ends came to 6 bases. The germline V gene encodes CDR1 SNHLY and CDR2 FYNNEI.

This clonotype has more than one count but fewer than ten. The junction departs from the called germline gene at one end, perhaps through a read error. The J gene is TRBJ2-7, the V gene TRBV4-1, with no clear D. The CDR3 consists of 16 residues. Germline lookup yields CDR1 MGHRA and CDR2 YSYEKL. This CDR3 reads CASSQDPASPTYDQYF. The CDR3 DNA reads TGCGCCAGCAGCCAAGATCCCGCGAGCCCCACCTACGATCAGTACTTC.

In this sample, this clonotype turned up a few times. This chain links TRBV6-5 with TRBJ2-7; 7 positions agree with TRBD2. CDR1 and CDR2 (germline): MNHEY, SVGAGI. CDR3 length: 17 amino acids. Germline trimming cut 0 bases from V and 0 bases from J; bases unmatched to any gene: 8. The CDR3 loop is CASSYSRWGGSSYEQYF. In nucleotides, the CDR3 is TGTGCCAGCAGTTACTCAAGGTGGGGGGGGAGCTCCTACGAGCAGTACTTC.

This clonotype appeared a few times. V is TRBV20-1 and J is TRBJ2-7; 14 nucleotides line up with TRBD2. Germline assignment: CDR1 DFQATT and CDR2 SNEGSKA (reference sequence). The CDR3 consists of 16 residues. J gave up 3 bases and V 5 bases, and 9 bases lay outside the gene matches. CDR3 nucleotides: TGCAGTGCTTCCGGGACTAGCGGGGGCCGGCACTACGAGCAGTACTTC. Amino acids: CSASGTSGGRHYEQYF.

The count of this clonotype is one. A much larger clone is a single base away; this may be a read error. The chain employs TRBV29-1 and TRBJ2-1; D not resolved. CDR3 length: 10 residues. V was shortened by 4 bases and J by 13 bases, with 11 bases between the two germline ends. Germline V gene data show CDR1 as SQVTM and CDR2 as ANQGSEA. The CDR3 DNA reads TGCAGCGTTGTATCCGAGACCCAGTTCTTC. This encodes CSVVSETQFF.

This clonotype showed up just a few times. The chain carries TRBV27 and TRBJ1-5; TRBD1 aligns across 9 bases. With V trimmed by 2 bases and J by 3 bases, 8 bases remained unmatched. The CDR3 consists of 17 residues. CDR1 is MNHEY and CDR2 is SMNVEV in the germline V gene (reference sequence). The CDR3 sequence is CASSLTGTGPFNQPQHF. The CDR3 nucleotides read TGTGCCAGCAGTTTAACCGGGACAGGGCCCTTCAATCAGCCCCAGCATTTT.

This clonotype was seen only a few times. J is TRBJ2-1 and V is TRBV6-5; a possible D gene is TRBD2 (6 bases). CDR3 length: 15 residues. Per germline, CDR1 MNHEY and CDR2 SVGAGI. V lost 4 bases and J lost 10, with 20 bases in between. CDR3 protein: CASSSDSGVQWEQFF. CDR3 sequence (DNA): TGTGCCAGCAGTTCGGATTCGGGGGTACAATGGGAGCAGTTCTTC.

V and J are TRBV4-1 and TRBJ1-3, with 9 bases fitting TRBD1. This CDR3 comprises 15 residues. Looked up from germline, CDR1 is MGHRA and CDR2 is YSYEKL. V was clipped by 0 bases and J by 8 bases; unmatched bases: 5. Written as DNA, the CDR3 is TGCGCCAGCAGCCAAGATGGGACAGGGAAGGACACCATATATTTT. It codes for CASSQDGTGKDTIYF.

The V call is TRBV12-3 or TRBV12-4, the J call TRBJ1-1, with TRBD1 matching over 7 bases. The CDR3 is 13 amino acids. V dropped 5 bases and J dropped 9; count of bases not matched to a gene: 9. CDR3 nucleotide sequence: TGTGCCAGCAGTCCCCCAGGGGGGGGCCAAGCTTTCTTT. This translates into CASSPPGGGQAFF.

This clonotype has ten or more counts. The chain has TRBV7-2 and TRBJ2-4; D is perhaps TRBD1 or TRBD2 (5 bases each). This CDR3 region has 16 residues. Germline loops: CDR1 SGHTA, CDR2 FQGNSA. Trimming left V 3 bases short and J 0 bases short, with 12 bases between. The CDR3 reads CASSLGVGLAKNIQYF. For the CDR3, the DNA is TGTGCCAGCAGCTTGGGGGTTGGTCTAGCCAAAAACATTCAGTACTTC. Full variable domain (remainder filled in from reference TRBV7-2 and TRBJ2-4): GAGVSQSPSNKVTEKGKDVELRCDPISGHTALYWYRQSLGQGLEFLIYFQGNSAPDKSGLPSDRFSAERTGGSVSTLTIQRTQQEDSAVYLCASSLGVGLAKNIQYFGAGTRLSVL.

The chain has TRBV28 and TRBJ2-1; 7 nucleotides line up with TRBD2. The CDR3 is 15 residues long. Germline V gene sequence: CDR1 MDHEN, CDR2 SYDVKM. The junction had 4 bases not matched to a gene; V was cut back by 4 bases and J by 1 base. The CDR3 is CASSYRTRSYNEQFF. The CDR3 DNA follows: TGTGCCAGCAGTTACCGGACTAGGTCCTACAATGAGCAGTTCTTC.

On this clonotype: A far larger clone is off by one base, so a read error is likely. The rearrangement joins TRBV11-2 to TRBJ1-2; 7 bases map to TRBD1. Germline values: CDR1 SGHAT, CDR2 FQNNGV. There are 13 residues in the CDR3. In DNA, the CDR3 is TGTGCCAGCAGCTTGGACAGGCTCTATGGCTGCACCTTC. It encodes CASSLDRLYGCTF.

This clonotype was recorded a few times. The chain links TRBV2 to TRBJ2-7; 9 nucleotides align to TRBD1. CDR3 length equals 14 residues. Germline V gene lookup returns CDR1 SNHLY and CDR2 FYNNEI. V trimming: 6 bases; J trimming: 3 bases; junction bases outside the gene matches: 6. The CDR3 coding sequence is TGTGCCAGCAGGGGCGGGACAGGGTACTACGAGCAGTACTTC. Protein product: CASRGGTGYYEQYF.

V and J are TRBV20-1 and TRBJ1-5; a weak D match, TRBD1 (5 bases). The CDR3 has 12 residues. CDR1 and CDR2 (germline): DFQATT, SNEGSKA (reference sequence). The DNA of the CDR3 is TGCAGCGCCGGGGGAAACGGACAGCCCCAGCATTTT. Protein sequence: CSAGGNGQPQHF.

This clonotype was seen a handful of times. V and J are TRBV20-1 and TRBJ2-7; 11 bases align to TRBD2. The CDR3 totals 13 residues. The V gene end was trimmed by 4 bases and the J gene end by 7 bases; junction bases not matched to a gene: 6. CDR1 and CDR2 (germline): DFQATT, SNEGSKA (reference sequence). CDR3 coding DNA: TGCAGTGCTACTAGCGGGAGGTTACGGGAGCAGTACTTC. This translates into CSATSGRLREQYF.

The gene calls are TRBV7-6 and TRBJ2-1, with TRBD2 matching 7 bases. The J call may not be correct, given that the DNA end is closer to TRBJ2-7. Germline assignment: CDR1 SGHVS and CDR2 FNYEAQ. The CDR3 contains 17 residues. CDR3 sequence (DNA): TGTGCCAGCAGCTTAGCGATCCCACAGCGGGGATACAATGAGCAGTACTTC. Residues: CASSLAIPQRGYNEQYF.

This clonotype has a single count. A clone one base away is much larger, so this may be a read error. The genes are TRBV20-1 and TRBJ2-1; TRBD1 is a possible D gene (5 bases). The CDR3 extends over 13 amino acids. Trimming removed 0 bases from V and 4 bases from J, with 7 bases in between. Per germline, CDR1 DFQATT and CDR2 SNEGSKA (reference sequence). CDR3 sequence reads: CSARDKGYNEQFF. The DNA for the CDR3 is TGCAGTGCTAGAGATAAGGGGTACAATGAGCAGTTCTTC.

The V gene is TRBV6-5, the J gene TRBJ1-4; D ambiguous. Trimming shortened V by 7 bases and J by 5 bases, and 17 bases separated the two germline ends. Per the germline V gene, CDR1 is MNHEY and CDR2 is SVGAGI. CDR3 size: 15 residues. Here the CDR3 reads CASIFGTVLNEKLFF. The CDR3 region has the DNA TGTGCCAGCATTTTCGGCACGGTCCTGAATGAAAAACTGTTTTTT.

This clonotype was seen only a few times. V and J are TRBV20-1 and TRBJ2-4; a possible D gene is TRBD1 (5 bases). V lost 1 base and J lost 13, with 17 bases in between. The length of the CDR3 is 13 residues. CDR1 is DFQATT, CDR2 SNEGSKA, per germline (reference sequence). The DNA of the CDR3 is TGCAGTGCTAGAGTTACAGGTCGCCCGGAGCAGTACTTC. Residues: CSARVTGRPEQYF.

In this sample, this clonotype turned up a few times. The rearrangement links TRBV6-5 to TRBJ2-7, with TRBD1 as a possible D gene (7 bases). Germline loops: CDR1 MNHEY, CDR2 SVGAGI. This CDR3 has 17 residues. The germline V and J ends were trimmed by 0 bases and 0 bases, with 15 bases remaining between them. The CDR3 spells CASSYSVTGTHSYEQYF. The CDR3 region has the DNA TGTGCCAGCAGTTACTCGGTGACAGGGACTCACTCCTACGAGCAGTACTTC.

In its sample, this clonotype was seen a few times. The gene calls are TRBV12-3 or TRBV12-4 and TRBJ1-1; 7 bases match TRBD1. The CDR3 has 18 residues. Trimming removed 1 base from V and 5 bases from J; junction bases left unmatched: 16. DNA of the CDR3: TGTGCCAGCAGTTTAGGGAGATCGGCAGGGGGAGAAGGGACTGAAGCTTTCTTT. Translating it yields CASSLGRSAGGEGTEAFF.

The chain carries TRBV7-6 and TRBJ2-3, with D uncertain. The CDR3 length is 15 residues. Trimming shortened V by 1 base and J by 2 bases, and 10 bases separated the two germline ends. Germline loops: CDR1 SGHVS, CDR2 FNYEAQ. The CDR3 nucleotides read TGTGCCAGCAGCTTAGGACCGCAGACCACAGATACGCAGTATTTT. Residues: CASSLGPQTTDTQYF.

This chain uses TRBV27 with TRBJ2-3; 7 positions agree with TRBD2. This CDR3 is 14 amino acids long. Germline trimming cut 5 bases from V and 8 bases from J; bases unmatched to any gene: 10. Germline V gene lookup returns CDR1 MNHEY and CDR2 SMNVEV (reference sequence). The CDR3 loop reads CASSGAGVRATQYF. The CDR3 nucleotides are TGTGCCAGCAGTGGCGCGGGAGTGAGGGCTACGCAGTATTTT.

This clonotype was seen only a few times. The chain joins TRBV7-9 to TRBJ2-1; 10 nucleotides agree with TRBD2. This CDR3 has 14 residues. CDR1 and CDR2 from the germline V gene are SEHNR and FQNEAQ (reference sequence). Trimming cost V 3 bases and J 7 bases; bases outside gene matches: 3. The CDR3 DNA sequence: TGTGCCAGCAGCTTTAGCGGGGGGAGGAATGAGCAGTTCTTC. Amino acids: CASSFSGGRNEQFF.

This clonotype was counted a few times. The rearrangement uses TRBV4-1 and TRBJ2-1; 11 bases fit TRBD2. The germline CDR1 and CDR2 sequences are MGHRA and YSYEKL. V shed 1 base, J shed 7 bases, and the junction held 15 bases outside the gene matches. The CDR3 is 19 amino acids. The CDR3 bases are TGCGCCAGCAGCCAAGTAGCTCTTAGCGGGAGGGCCCTATGGAATGAGCAGTTCTTC. Translation: CASSQVALSGRALWNEQFF.